This T cell receptor beta chain was identified during a study of T cell responses to AZD1222 COVID-19 vaccine (dated by TCRdb to the early 2020s). In terms of the full investigation: A total of 230 to 250 trial participants underwent TCR sequencing, of whom 207 received two doses of AZD1222 and about 25 received two doses of the MenACWY control vaccine. Enrollment into the trials was organized by age into subgroups of 18-55, 56-69 and 70-plus years, and those subgroups contained roughly 150, 30 and 60 TCR-sequenced participants, respectively. Broad study findings and their caveats: After two AZD1222 doses, both the breadth and the depth of spike-specific TCRs were significantly higher than at day 0 and than in MenACWY recipients. Reportedly, almost half of the unique spike-specific TCRs recognized epitopes lying outside the regions that are mutated in the B.1.351 and B.1.1.7 variants. The vaccine-associated CD4 TCRs covered the entire spike protein, and the dominant responses fell in regions 160-218 and 743-854. In the small 56-69-year group, the increase in depth fell short of significance, most likely because of low power. Conclusions about previously exposed vaccinees are limited, since just six AZD1222 recipients were seropositive for SARS-CoV-2 at baseline. Because no day 14 peak-response samples were available, the repertoires could be characterized only after the peak T cell response. Participants were mostly white British, with more females than males. The authors suggested clonal diversity may have been underestimated.

With regard to this clone: Its antigen is still unknown. No base quality values were provided; no much bigger clone lies one nucleotide off.

The CDR3 regions of human TCRbeta chains were subjected to immunosequencing. From the authors' description of their analysis: TCRs in the repertoires were compared against a reference library of SARS-CoV-2-specific TCRs that had been generated with the MIRA antigen-specificity platform. Breadth was defined as the fraction of unique TCRs that were SARS-CoV-2-associated, and depth was defined as the fraction of total T cells that were SARS-CoV-2-associated. Using the MIRA data, each spike-specific TCR was mapped to the spike region that the TCR reacts to and placed in a CD4 or CD8 class. Log10-transformed breadth and depth values were compared by one-way ANOVA with Sidak's multiple comparisons tests. Held by TCRdb, this immuneACCESS table contains in-frame sequences only and omits some clones. Under half of the omission traces to an unresolved V gene where checked; the cause of the rest is unknown. That table gives V, J and clone size, and the DNA gave D and trimming. The sample table contains more than 85,000 clones; only one count was recorded for around 87% of them. Of the sample, about 4% is held by the ten largest clones.

The time point label, as the study defines it: about 28 days (+/-7) after the second vaccine dose. AZD1222 recipients with second doses at about 4 weeks or about 12 weeks were pooled, because spike-specific TCR depth and breadth did not differ between schedules. Vaccinee samples were obtained from the UK trials COV001 and COV002, which included a single-blind randomized controlled phase 2/3 trial of AZD1222 (ChAdOx1 nCoV-19) in healthy adults. Trial participant PBMC samples were collected at day 0 and day 28 after the second dose for TCRbeta chain sequencing. From the cysteine through the phenylalanine, the CDR3 covers 15 amino acids. Only CDR3 DNA remains: 45 bases, in frame from the first base. CDR1 and CDR2 are drawn from the germline V gene: MNHNS, SASEGT. Trimming removed 1 base from V and 7 bases from J, leaving 11 bases between the germline ends.

The input for sequencing was peripheral blood, taken 28 days after the second AZD1222 dose. The sequence was obtained from an adult who received the AZD1222 COVID-19 vaccine. The chain couples TRBV6-1 to TRBJ1-6, with no reliable assignment of the D segment. The CDR3 is CASSEEAGLNSPLHF. The bases are TGTGCCAGCAGTGAAGAGGCAGGCCTGAATTCACCCCTCCACTTT.